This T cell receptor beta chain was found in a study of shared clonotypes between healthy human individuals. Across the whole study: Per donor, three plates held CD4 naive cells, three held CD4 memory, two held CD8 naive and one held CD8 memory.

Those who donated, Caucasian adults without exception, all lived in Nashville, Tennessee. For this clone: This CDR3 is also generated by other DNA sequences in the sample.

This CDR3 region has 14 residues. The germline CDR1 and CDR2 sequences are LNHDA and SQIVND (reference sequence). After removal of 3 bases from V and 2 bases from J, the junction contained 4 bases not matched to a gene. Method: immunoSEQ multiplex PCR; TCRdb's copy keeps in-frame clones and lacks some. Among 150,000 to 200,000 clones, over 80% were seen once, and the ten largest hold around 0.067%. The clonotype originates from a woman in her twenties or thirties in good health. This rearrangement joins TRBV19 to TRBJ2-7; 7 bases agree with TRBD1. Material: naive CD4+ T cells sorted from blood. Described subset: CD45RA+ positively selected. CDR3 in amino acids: CASSIRQGAYEQYF. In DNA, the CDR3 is TGTGCCAGTAGTATTCGGCAGGGGGCCTACGAGCAGTACTTC.